This entry describes one T cell receptor beta chain. This clonotype was recorded a few times. There is no known antigen for this receptor. Base qualities are not recorded, but no much larger clone differs from it by a single base. The data were obtained in a study of T cells after yellow fever vaccination (dated by TCRdb to about 2019). Some background on the complete study: The SMART-Seq v4 Ultra Low Input RNA kit was used to prepare libraries from fractions with low cell numbers. To track T-cell clones before and after primary and booster YFV17D yellow fever vaccination, bulk TCR alpha and beta repertoires were sequenced longitudinally. Two healthy male donors, one aged 18 to 29 and one aged 30 to 39 years, were included in the cohort. Bulk PBMC replicates and cell subsets were isolated from blood drawn at multiple timepoints before and after both primary and secondary immunization.

Study-wide findings and limitations: Most clones expanded after primary vaccination (around 96% of CD4 and 80% to 90% of CD8) were re-detected after the booster, suggesting that broad memory maintenance occurred. Computational filtering was needed because FACS-sorted repertoires could contain abundant contaminating clonotypes from the bulk population. Because the study included only a couple of donors, the extent to which the findings can be generalized is limited. The secondary T-cell response was found to be weaker but faster than the primary response, with a peak reached on day 5 rather than on day 15. A small share of clonotypes occurred in both CD4 and CD8 compartments, likely arising from convergent recombination.

TCR cDNA was made using 5'RACE template switching, a step that added a universal primer site and unique molecular identifiers. cDNA synthesis was primed from both the TCR alpha and TCR beta constant segments. Two PCR steps were used to amplify libraries, with sample barcodes and sequencing adapters being added in the second step. Sequencing of libraries was done on Illumina HiSeq 2500 (2x100 bp) or NovaSeq (2x150 bp). On the authors' methods: MIGEC handled demultiplexing of reads and collapsing into UMI consensus sequences, while MiXCR performed V(D)J alignment. Using edgeR on replicate PBMC samples, clonotypes were called vaccine-responding if FDR was below 0.01 and the log2 fold change was above 5 up to day 15. Bulk clonotypes were assigned CD4 or CD8 identity according to which sequenced CD4 or CD8 repertoire held them at higher abundance. The public reads were run again by TCRdb, first through fastp at Q25 and then through MiXCR, and only productive beta chains were kept. For every CDR3 protein sequence, its rows merge into one entry that carries the most common genes and DNA. TCRdb, not the original authors, processed these V and J calls. Recorded for this sample are some 600,000 distinct CDR3 sequences; 17% of them occurred a single time. The ten largest make up approximately 15% of the sample.

The treatment or condition label corresponds to: live attenuated yellow fever vaccine strain. At each blood-draw timepoint, two biological replicates of bulk PBMCs were collected. A standard Ficoll-Paque protocol was used to isolate PBMCs from peripheral blood. TriZol was used to extract RNA from bulk PBMCs, from CD4 and CD8 fractions, and from dextramer-positive and dextramer-negative fractions. At the junction V is shortened by 0 bases and J by 7 bases, with 10 bases in between. Spanning cysteine to phenylalanine, the CDR3 consists of 13 amino acids. Left in the record is the CDR3 DNA by itself, 39 bases read in frame from the first base. CDR1 and CDR2 are drawn from the germline V gene: SQVTM, ANQGSEA.

This receptor chain uses TRBV29-1 and TRBJ2-4; the D gene cannot be resolved reliably. This clonotype was obtained from a man between 18 and 35 years old who received the YFV17D yellow fever vaccine. The material was PBMCs, obtained about 5 days after the first yellow fever vaccination. The CDR3 loop reads CSVEEIAGNIQYF. The base sequence is TGCAGCGTTGAAGAAATCGCCGGGAACATTCAGTACTTC.